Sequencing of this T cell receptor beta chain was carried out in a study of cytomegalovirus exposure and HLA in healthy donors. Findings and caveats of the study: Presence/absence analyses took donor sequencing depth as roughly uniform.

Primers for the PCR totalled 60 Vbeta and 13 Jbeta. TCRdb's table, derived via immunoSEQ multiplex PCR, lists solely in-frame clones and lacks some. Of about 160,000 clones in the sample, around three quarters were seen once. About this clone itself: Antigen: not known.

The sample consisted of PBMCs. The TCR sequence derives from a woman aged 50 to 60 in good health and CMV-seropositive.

CDR3 DNA sequence: TGTGCCAGTAGTATACCTTATGAGCAGTTCTTC. Protein sequence: CASSIPYEQFF. The rearrangement joins TRBV19 to TRBJ2-1; D gene ambiguous. V was clipped by 2 bases and J by 8 bases, with 4 bases between them. Looked up from germline, CDR1 is LNHDA and CDR2 is SQIVND (reference sequence). The CDR3 loop spans 11 amino acids.